Following are 8 T cell receptor beta chains from one sample sequenced in a study of T cells expressing NK-cell markers. Each CDR3 protein gets one entry in TCRdb, which reprocessed the 5' RACE reads and gives no DNA. The sample features about 380,000 distinct CDR3 sequences, with 4% to 6.5% in its top ten. Sequences were obtained from blood T cells: a sorted CD56 or NKG2C T cell subset, CD4+ or CD8+ T cells, or bulk PBMC T cells (not recorded which). Receptor source: a man aged 18-70 years in good health.

The V call is TRBV6-5, the J call TRBJ1-1. CDR3 size: 15 residues. Looked up from germline, CDR1 is MNHEY and CDR2 is SVGAGI. The CDR3 is CASSYSRRAGAEAFF.

The chain's CDR3 is CSAHGLAESTDTQYF. V usage is TRBV20-1 and J usage is TRBJ2-3; no DNA is available, so the TRBD2 call from TCRdb remains unchecked. The CDR3 length is 15 residues. Germline CDR1 DFQATT, CDR2 SNEGSKA (reference sequence).

CDR3 region: CATATLIIGNTIYF. This rearrangement joins TRBV24-1 to TRBJ1-3. Germline V CDR1 and CDR2: KGHDR, SFDVKD. The CDR3 sequence is 14 residues long.

This sequence joins TRBV7-9 and TRBJ1-1. CDR3 length equals 12 residues. Germline loops: CDR1 SEHNR, CDR2 FQNEAQ (reference sequence). The CDR3: CASSLSVFQAFF.

The V call is TRBV7-2, the J call TRBJ1-6; TCRdb indicates TRBD1, and absent DNA this call remains unverified. CDR3 length: 16 residues. CDR1 and CDR2 (germline): SGHTA, FQGNSA. CDR3 sequence: CASRSQTGVDNSPLHF.

The chain joins TRBV18 to TRBJ2-5; the D call from TCRdb, TRBD2, cannot be confirmed without DNA. This CDR3 region has 18 residues. From germline, CDR1 is KGHSH and CDR2 LQKENI. CDR3 protein: CASSPKGRLAGGQETQYF.

The chain uses TRBV5-1 and TRBJ1-6; the TRBD1 assignment by TCRdb is unverifiable without DNA. There are 19 residues in the CDR3. The germline CDR1 and CDR2 sequences are SGHRS and YFSETQ. CDR3 sequence: CASSLVVGRGRGTHSPLHF.

This rearrangement joins TRBV6-5 to TRBJ2-5; TCRdb calls TRBD1, which cannot be checked without DNA. This CDR3 spans 15 amino acids. The V gene's germline CDR1 is MNHEY and CDR2 SVGAGI. The CDR3 sequence is CASSYGGTGRETQYF.